This T cell receptor beta chain was retrieved from a study of spatial heterogeneity in lung cancer. TCRdb passed the 5' RACE reads through MiXCR, listing each CDR3 protein once. Among over 85,000 distinct CDR3 sequences, approximately 19% were seen once, and the ten largest hold just over 20%. Time point denoted: blood at routine non-recurrence follow-up after resection. V shed 0 bases and J 2 bases; nucleotides not matched to a gene: 11. Germline V lookup: CDR1 SGHNT, CDR2 YYREEE (reference sequence). There are 19 residues in the CDR3. The chain employs TRBV5-4 and TRBJ2-4, with 10 bases lining up with TRBD2. The source material was PBMCs, sampled at follow-up. The receptor was isolated from a male donor with early-stage non-small cell lung cancer. The CDR3 DNA follows: TGTGCCAGCAGCTTGGTGGTACTAGCGGGAAGTGGGTCCAAAAACATTCAGTACTTC. Protein product: CASSLVVLAGSGSKNIQYF.